The 20 T cell receptor beta chains reported below all come from one sample, sequenced in a study of Graves' ophthalmopathy and Graves' hyperthyroidism. As the template, RNA transcripts were used to amplify TCR beta CDR3 regions. The workflow started with a first-round RT-PCR run with HTBI primers and then moved on to a second-round multiplex PCR. Each CDR3 protein gets one entry after TCRdb re-called the multiplex PCR reads with MiXCR. The sample includes 600,000 to 700,000 distinct CDR3 sequences, roughly two fifths seen only once; the top ten take roughly 3%. Sequencing used peripheral blood. The receptors come from an adult man with Graves' ophthalmopathy.

The V call is TRBV7-2, the J call TRBJ2-6; D remains unclear. Trimming stripped 4 bases from V and 0 bases from J, with 10 bases between. Germline V gene lookup returns CDR1 SGHTA and CDR2 FQGNSA. The length of the CDR3 is 16 residues. The CDR3 region has the DNA TGTGCCAGCAGCTCTGGGTTAGCCTCTGGGGCCAACGTCCTGACTTTC. Translation: CASSSGLASGANVLTF.

This clonotype was picked up many times. The V and J genes are TRBV20-1 and TRBJ1-1; D is possibly TRBD1 (5 bases). The V end was cut by 3 bases, the J end by 3 bases, with 11 bases between. The CDR3 length is 13 residues. The germline gives CDR1 DFQATT, CDR2 SNEGSKA (reference sequence). In DNA form, the CDR3 reads TGCAGTGCTAGGGGCAGGGCGGACACTGAAGCTTTCTTT. Residues: CSARGRADTEAFF.

This clonotype was seen many times. The chain has TRBV24-1 and TRBJ2-5; D is possibly TRBD2 (6 bases). V was cut by 3 bases and J by 7 bases, with 11 bases left in between. CDR1 is KGHDR and CDR2 is SFDVKD in the germline V gene. This CDR3 comprises 13 residues. The CDR3 loop reads CATSDGPGGTQYF. The CDR3 DNA reads TGTGCCACCAGTGATGGACCCGGGGGGACCCAGTACTTC.

Of note for this clonotype: One base away lies a much larger clone, so this may be a sequencing read error. The genes are TRBV19 and TRBJ1-5, with unresolved D. CDR1 and CDR2 (germline): LNHDA, SQIVND (reference sequence). This CDR3 spans 15 amino acids. CDR3 nucleotides: TGTGCCAGTAGTATTCAGATTATGGGCAATCAGCCCCGGCATTTT. This translates into CASSIQIMGNQPRHF.

This clonotype has a count of ten or more. The chain combines TRBV7-9 with TRBJ1-2; D uncertain. This CDR3 region has 15 residues. Germline V gene data show CDR1 as SEHNR and CDR2 as FQNEAQ (reference sequence). V was pared by 1 base and J by 0 bases, with 9 bases between. The CDR3 sequence: CASSLGTEANYGYTF. CDR3 nucleotide sequence: TGTGCCAGCAGCTTAGGGACCGAAGCTAACTATGGCTACACCTTC. The entire variable domain, with the rest obtained from reference TRBV7-9 and TRBJ1-2, is as follows: DTGVSQNPRHKITKRGQNVTFRCDPISEHNRLYWYRQTLGQGPEFLTYFQNEAQLEKSRLLSDRFSAERPKGSFSTLEIQRTEQGDSAMYLCASSLGTEANYGYTFGSGTRLTVV.

The sample holds many counts of this clonotype. The chain combines TRBV19 with TRBJ2-5, with D tentatively TRBD2 (6 bases). Trimming removed 5 bases from V and 5 bases from J, with 12 bases in between. Germline values: CDR1 LNHDA, CDR2 SQIVND (reference sequence). The CDR3 covers 13 residues. The CDR3 protein is CASSSPGRETQYF. CDR3 nucleotides: TGTGCCAGTAGTTCCCCGGGGAGGGAGACCCAGTACTTC.

This clonotype was seen more than once but under ten times. Since a much larger clone is just one base distant, this may be a read error. The chain carries TRBV2 and TRBJ2-7, with a tentative D call TRBD2 (6 bases). Germline V gene lookup returns CDR1 SNHLY and CDR2 FYNNEI. V lost 7 bases, J lost 3 bases, and 7 bases lay in between. CDR3 length: 11 amino acids. The CDR3 region has the DNA TGTGCCAGCACGGAGGGCTACGAGCAGTACTTC. Translation gives CASTEGYEQYF.

The chain carries TRBV6-4 and TRBJ2-6; no definite D call. Germline V gives CDR1 MRHNA, CDR2 SNTAGT. The CDR3 is 15 residues long. V shed 8 bases and J shed 4 bases, with 15 bases lying between them. The DNA for the CDR3 is TGTGCCAGCTCACTCGGTAGCCGCGGGGCCAACGTCCTGACTTTC. Translating gives CASSLGSRGANVLTF.

The gene calls are TRBV14 and TRBJ2-2; no clear D. This CDR3 contains 16 residues. Germline assignment: CDR1 SGHDN and CDR2 FVKESK. V lost 1 base, J lost 0 bases, and 9 bases lay in between. The CDR3 coding sequence is TGTGCCAGCAGCCAAGTTAGGGCAGCGAACACCGGGGAGCTGTTTTTT. Translating gives CASSQVRAANTGELFF.

This clonotype was detected many times. The rearrangement uses TRBV15 and TRBJ1-5, with D possibly TRBD1 on 5 matching bases. Germline assignment: CDR1 LNHNV and CDR2 YYDKDF (reference sequence). The CDR3 runs to 13 residues. Trimming pared 8 bases from V and 6 bases from J, leaving 14 bases between. DNA of the CDR3: TGTGCCACCCCTCGGGGCTCGGGTCAGCCCCAGCATTTT. Its protein is CATPRGSGQPQHF.

This clonotype showed up many times. This chain connects TRBV20-1 to TRBJ2-7; 8 positions match TRBD2. V gave up 3 bases and J gave up 1 base; unmatched junction bases: 8. Germline CDR1 reads DFQATT; CDR2 reads SNEGSKA (reference sequence). The length of the CDR3 is 15 residues. CDR3 sequence (DNA): TGCAGTGCTAGTGATGCCGGGACTAGTTCCTACGAGCAGTACTTC. Translating gives CSASDAGTSSYEQYF.

With regard to this clonotype: A junction boundary mismatches the germline segment, possibly from a read error. This sequence joins TRBV7-9 and TRBJ2-2, with D unresolved. Germline values: CDR1 SEHNR, CDR2 FQNEAQ (reference sequence). The CDR3 spans 16 residues. DNA of the CDR3: TGCGCCAGCAGCCAAGCAGCCCACAAGGGAACCGGGGAGCTGTTTTTT. It encodes CASSQAAHKGTGELFF.

This clonotype was recorded only once. Its ends do not fully match the called genes, so a read error is possible. The chain carries TRBV29-1 and TRBJ1-3; D unclear. CDR1 and CDR2 (germline): SQVTM, ANQGSEA. There are 11 residues in the CDR3. The CDR3 DNA is TGCAGCGTCGAAGGTTGGGACACCATATATTTT. Residues: CSVEGWDTIYF. Complete variable domain (other parts from reference TRBV29-1 and TRBJ1-3): SAVISQKPSRDICQRGTSLTIQCQVDSQVTMMFWYRQQPGQSLTLIATANQGSEATYESGFVIDKFPISRPNLTFSTLTVSNMSPEDSSIYLCSVEGWDTIYFGEGSWLTVV.

This chain links TRBV7-2 with TRBJ1-1; 8 positions match TRBD1. The CDR3 length is 17 residues. V lost 4 bases and J lost 2; bases outside the gene matches: 12. Germline assignment: CDR1 SGHTA and CDR2 FQGNSA. This CDR3 is CASSYDRGGSTNTEAFF. The CDR3 nucleotides read TGTGCCAGCAGCTATGACAGGGGCGGGAGCACTAACACTGAAGCTTTCTTT.

The chain combines TRBV9 with TRBJ2-7, with D possibly TRBD2 on 6 matching bases. The germline V gene encodes CDR1 SGDLS and CDR2 YYNGEE. Trimming cost V 1 base and J 5 bases, with 13 bases left between them. This CDR3 has 14 amino acids. Here the CDR3 DNA reads TGTGCCAGCAGCGTATGGGGGACGGGGGACGAGCAGTACTTC. This gives the protein CASSVWGTGDEQYF.

The chain carries TRBV24-1 and TRBJ2-5; 12 nucleotides agree with TRBD2. The CDR3 has 15 amino acids. The ends lost 5 bases at V and 5 bases at J; junction bases unmatched: 5. Looked up from germline, CDR1 is KGHDR and CDR2 is SFDVKD. This CDR3 is CATSVGLAGRETQYF. The CDR3 bases are TGTGCCACCAGTGTCGGACTAGCGGGAAGGGAGACCCAGTACTTC.

The rearrangement joins TRBV9 to TRBJ1-6; 10 bases map to TRBD1. V gave up 5 bases and J gave up 7 bases; unmatched junction bases: 15. The CDR3 has 18 amino acids. Germline-derived CDR1 and CDR2 are SGDLS and YYNGEE. The CDR3 sequence: CASSESLPGQGTNSPLHF. DNA of the CDR3: TGTGCCAGCAGTGAGTCCCTGCCGGGACAGGGGACCAATTCACCCCTCCACTTT.

This clonotype was counted a single time. V and J are TRBV11-1 and TRBJ2-7; possibly TRBD1 or TRBD2 for D (5 bases each). This CDR3 has 15 residues. V lost 11 bases, J lost 5 bases, and 25 bases lay in between. Germline CDR1 reads SGHAT; CDR2 reads FQDESV (reference sequence). The CDR3 loop reads CAWSIRFVGAHEQYF. The CDR3 DNA sequence: TGTGCCTGGAGTATTAGATTTGTCGGGGCCCACGAGCAGTACTTC. Complete variable domain (other parts from reference TRBV11-1 and TRBJ2-7): EAEVAQSPRYKITEKSQAVAFWCDPISGHATLYWYRQILGQGPELLVQFQDESVVDDSQLPKDRFSAERLKGVDSTLKIQPAELGDSAMYLCAWSIRFVGAHEQYFGPGTRLTVT.

The rearrangement links TRBV24-1 to TRBJ1-5; no clear D. Between the trimmed V and J ends, which lost 1 base and 14 bases, there was a span of 5 bases. In germline, CDR1 is KGHDR, CDR2 SFDVKD. The CDR3 has 10 amino acids. CDR3 protein: CATSDLTEHF. The CDR3 DNA sequence: TGTGCCACCAGTGATTTAACCGAGCATTTT.

This clonotype appeared many times. An end of the junction differs from the germline gene, which may be a read error. The V and J genes are TRBV7-7 and TRBJ1-4, with D maybe TRBD1 (6 bases). The CDR3 spans 14 residues. Per germline, CDR1 SSHAT and CDR2 FNYEAQ (reference sequence). DNA for the CDR3: TGTGCTAGCAGCGCCAGGGGAATCGATGAAAAACTGTTTTTT. This translates into CASSARGIDEKLFF.